These 5 T cell receptor beta chains were sequenced from one sample in a study of blood T cell repertoires in COVID-19. Only in-frame clones appear in the TCRdb table, and some are missing; sequencing was by immunoSEQ multiplex PCR. This table has 80,000 to 100,000 clones, 86% appearing once. Source material: peripheral blood. The receptors were sampled from an older woman in a cohort sampled during active or convalescent COVID-19.

This chain links TRBV5-1 with TRBJ2-5, with D perhaps TRBD1 (5 bases). The CDR3 contains 14 residues. Deletions cut 3 bases from V and 3 bases from J, with 12 bases between. The germline CDR1 and CDR2 sequences are SGHRS and YFSETQ. CDR3 in amino acids: CASSWQGQEETQYF. DNA for the CDR3: TGCGCCAGCAGCTGGCAGGGCCAAGAAGAGACCCAGTACTTC.

V usage is TRBV3-1 (or the pseudogene TRBV3-2) and J usage is TRBJ2-7, with TRBD2 matching 9 bases. Germline V lookup: CDR1 LGHDT, CDR2 YNNKEL (reference sequence). V lost 0 bases and J lost 7; bases outside the gene matches: 10. This CDR3 comprises 16 residues. CDR3 sequence: CASSQEGGGRAGEQYF. The CDR3 nucleotides are TGTGCCAGCAGCCAAGAGGGCGGCGGGAGGGCGGGTGAGCAGTACTTC.

CDR3 region: CASSFQGLGSPLHF. CDR3 DNA sequence: TGTGCCAGCAGCTTCCAGGGGCTCGGTTCACCCCTCCACTTT. The chain couples TRBV7-2 to TRBJ1-6, with D possibly matching TRBD1 (6 bases). This CDR3 has 14 amino acids. V shed 3 bases and J shed 9 bases, with 12 bases lying between them. Germline V gene lookup returns CDR1 SGHTA and CDR2 FQGNSA.

The J gene is TRBJ2-5, the V gene TRBV6-5, with D tentatively TRBD2 (6 bases). Germline V gene lookup returns CDR1 MNHEY and CDR2 SVGAGI. With 0 bases removed from V and 2 bases from J, the gap between germline ends came to 10 bases. This CDR3 contains 15 residues. The CDR3 DNA sequence: TGTGCCAGCAGTTACTCGATCGGGGGACAAGAGACCCAGTACTTC. Its protein product is CASSYSIGGQETQYF.

V and J are TRBV4-1 and TRBJ1-2; TRBD1 matches at 7 bases. J gave up 4 bases and V 2 bases, and 7 bases lay outside the gene matches. There are 15 residues in the CDR3. Germline V CDR1 and CDR2: MGHRA, YSYEKL. CDR3 protein: CASSQSQGGVYGYTF. In DNA form, the CDR3 reads TGCGCCAGCAGCCAAAGCCAGGGGGGCGTCTATGGCTACACCTTC.